The 17 T cell receptor beta chains in this list originate from one sample, sequenced in a study of CD8+CD57+ T cells in acquired aplastic anemia. CDR3 and TCR beta VDJ profiling relied on a genomic DNA template. TCRdb used MiXCR to reprocess the reads, holding one entry per CDR3 protein. Among 150,000 or so distinct CDR3 sequences listed, 52% were seen once. Selection for sequencing was limited to patients who had shown CD8+CD57+ cell expansion by flow cytometry. Sequenced sample: sorted CD4+, CD8+, or CD8+CD57+ T cells (not recorded which) from PBMCs. The origin of the receptors is a human donor with aplastic anemia.

Here the CDR3 reads CSGGRETFF. CDR3 sequence (DNA): TGCAGCGGCGGGCGGGAGACGTTCTTC. This chain uses TRBV29-1 with TRBJ2-1; 7 bases match TRBD2. The CDR3 contains 9 residues. The V gene's germline CDR1 is SQVTM and CDR2 ANQGSEA. J gave up 15 bases and V 7 bases, and 6 bases lay outside the gene matches.

This clonotype came up a few times. The V gene is TRBV11-2, the J gene TRBJ2-1; D might be TRBD1 or TRBD2, each matching 6 bases. This CDR3 is 14 amino acids long. The V gene's germline CDR1 is SGHAT and CDR2 FQNNGV. The V end lost 1 base, the J end lost 9 bases, and 13 bases lay between the germline ends. CDR3 coding DNA: TGTGCCAGCAGCTTAGGTGTTGGAGGGGGTGAGCAGTTCTTC. Its protein is CASSLGVGGGEQFF.

Of note for this clonotype: No conserved phenylalanine or tryptophan ends this CDR3, so it is likely a read error. No DNA is shown, since the ends of the CDR3 on it are uncertain; the CDR3 is the one TCRdb lists. The chain has TRBV10-3 and TRBJ1-2; the table's D call, TRBD1, has no DNA check behind it. Germline lookup yields CDR1 ENHRY and CDR2 SYGVKD. The CDR3 length equals 10 residues, ends included. CDR3 sequence reads: CAIRTGVSSY.

The J gene is TRBJ1-2, the V gene TRBV6-4, with D maybe TRBD1 (6 bases). CDR1 is MRHNA and CDR2 is SNTAGT in the germline V gene. V lost 6 bases and J lost 7, with 21 bases in between. This CDR3 has 15 residues. Here the CDR3 DNA reads TGTGCCAGCAGCGTCCCTGCGGTCAGGGGCGGTGGCTACACCTTC. Encoded protein: CASSVPAVRGGGYTF.

This clonotype was detected many times. V is TRBV19 and J is TRBJ2-7, with 8 bases identical to TRBD1. Germline V gives CDR1 LNHDA, CDR2 SQIVND (reference sequence). J was trimmed by 3 bases and V by 9 bases; bases with no gene match: 7. The CDR3 runs to 13 residues. The CDR3 here is CARKHGQGYEQYF. The CDR3 DNA is TGTGCCAGAAAACACGGACAGGGCTACGAGCAGTACTTC.

V gene TRBV10-3 combines with J gene TRBJ1-1, with no clear D. Deletions cut 6 bases from V and 5 bases from J, with 10 bases between. Germline V gene sequence: CDR1 ENHRY, CDR2 SYGVKD. This CDR3 is 12 amino acids long. CDR3 sequence (DNA): TGTGCCATCAGGGAGGGAGGGACTGAAGCTTTCTTT. It encodes CAIREGGTEAFF.

This clonotype was recorded many times. The rearrangement joins TRBV7-8 to TRBJ2-7; a weak D match, TRBD1 (6 bases). Trimming took off 2 bases at V and 7 bases at J, with 15 bases between the two ends. CDR3 length: 14 residues. Germline CDR1 SGHVS, CDR2 FQNEAQ. CDR3 loop: CASSLPGTTEEQYF. The DNA for the CDR3 is TGTGCCAGCAGCTTACCAGGGACAACTGAAGAGCAGTACTTC.

This clonotype was counted many times. The chain couples TRBV20-1 to TRBJ1-2, with D unclear. This CDR3 is 16 amino acids long. Germline assignment: CDR1 DFQATT and CDR2 SNEGSKA (reference sequence). Deletions cut 6 bases from V and 1 base from J, with 21 bases between. DNA of the CDR3: TGCAGTGCCAAACCATTACACGGGAGGGTTAACTATGGCTACACCTTC. This gives the protein CSAKPLHGRVNYGYTF.

The chain is built from TRBV2 and TRBJ1-2, with 8 bases that match TRBD1. Germline V gene data show CDR1 as SNHLY and CDR2 as FYNNEI. The CDR3 is 14 amino acids. The V gene end was trimmed by 8 bases and the J gene end by 8 bases; junction bases not matched to a gene: 13. The CDR3 reads CASATARDRTGYTF. The CDR3, as DNA: TGTGCCAGCGCGACAGCCCGGGACAGGACGGGCTACACCTTC.

V gene TRBV12-3 or TRBV12-4 combines with J gene TRBJ2-7; TRBD2 aligns across 8 bases. The V gene end was trimmed by 3 bases and the J gene end by 0 bases; junction bases not matched to a gene: 1. The CDR3 is 14 residues long. The CDR3 protein is CASSFGTSSYEQYF. CDR3 DNA: TGTGCCAGCAGTTTCGGGACTAGCTCCTACGAGCAGTACTTC.

The gene calls are TRBV10-3 and TRBJ2-5, with 12 nucleotides matching TRBD2. With 5 bases clipped from V and 5 bases from J, the junction kept 3 bases outside the gene matches. The V gene's germline CDR1 is ENHRY and CDR2 SYGVKD. The CDR3 is 14 amino acids. As DNA, the CDR3 is TGTGCCATCAGTCCTAGCGGGAGGGGTGAGACCCAGTACTTC. Residues: CAISPSGRGETQYF.

The J gene is TRBJ2-3, the V gene TRBV25-1; 12 positions match TRBD2. Germline V gives CDR1 MGHDK, CDR2 SYGVNS. CDR3 length: 18 amino acids. Trimming took 4 bases from V and 3 from J; bases not matched to a gene: 11. CDR3 loop: CASSAREASGGATDTQYF. As DNA, the CDR3 is TGTGCCAGCAGTGCTAGAGAGGCTAGCGGGGGGGCGACAGATACGCAGTATTTT.

This clonotype was detected a few times. The chain couples TRBV4-3 to TRBJ1-4; 10 bases are shared with TRBD1. J lost 8 bases, V lost 1 base, and 7 bases had no gene match. This CDR3 is 16 amino acids long. Germline CDR1 is LGHNA and CDR2 is YSLEER. The CDR3 DNA reads as TGCGCCAGCAGCCAAGCTAAAGGGACAGGGGTCGAAAAACTGTTTTTT. Residues: CASSQAKGTGVEKLFF.

The rearrangement links TRBV20-1 to TRBJ1-5; TRBD1 agrees at 7 bases. The CDR3 sequence is 14 residues long. CDR1 DFQATT and CDR2 SNEGSKA come from the germline V gene (reference sequence). The ends lost 6 bases at V and 2 bases at J; junction bases unmatched: 7. The CDR3 nucleotides are TGCAGTGCAATGGACAGGTCGGGCAATCAGCCCCAGCATTTT. Its translation: CSAMDRSGNQPQHF.

About this clonotype itself: A much bigger clone sits one base away, suggesting this may be a read error. This chain connects TRBV7-3 to TRBJ2-7; TRBD1 matches at 8 bases. CDR1 is SGHTA and CDR2 is FQGTGA in the germline V gene. This CDR3 spans 14 amino acids. V was clipped by 5 bases and J by 5 bases; unmatched bases: 8. The CDR3 DNA follows: TGTGCCAGCAGCCTAGGACAGGGAGTCCACGAGCAGTACTTC. Translating it yields CASSLGQGVHEQYF.

Concerning this clonotype: A much larger clone sits a single nucleotide away, making a read error possible. V and J are TRBV9 and TRBJ1-1; TRBD1 matches 9 bases. CDR3 length equals 15 residues. Germline V lookup: CDR1 SGDLS, CDR2 YYNGEE. The V and J ends lost 3 bases and 6 bases, in that order; junction bases with no gene match: 9. CDR3 loop: CASSARTGANAEAFF. DNA of the CDR3: TGTGCCAGCAGCGCCCGGACAGGGGCTAACGCTGAAGCTTTCTTT.

This clonotype was found a few times. This chain's CDR3 is CASSSDRGGEQFF. CDR3 DNA sequence: TGTGCCAGCAGCTCCGACAGGGGCGGCGAGCAGTTCTTC. J is TRBJ2-1 and V is TRBV7-8; 8 bases are shared with TRBD1. This CDR3 is built from 13 residues. Germline V gene sequence: CDR1 SGHVS, CDR2 FQNEAQ. With V trimmed by 4 bases and J by 10 bases, 6 bases remained unmatched.